This T cell receptor (beta chain) appears in the sequencing data of a study of Ad26.COV2.S vaccination and SARS-CoV-2 variants. The repertoire was sequenced with immunoSEQ multiplex PCR; TCRdb's copy has only in-frame clones and lacks some. The sample has over 85,000 clones; roughly 84% are singletons. This clone has a count of ten or more. The CDR3 consists of 12 residues. Germline V lookup: CDR1 MNHNY, CDR2 SVGAGI (reference sequence). V dropped 6 bases and J dropped 6 bases, with 10 bases sitting between them. The sample in question was peripheral blood, obtained after recovery from COVID-19. The receptor was derived from a human donor who had recovered from COVID-19. The rearrangement uses TRBV6-6 and TRBJ2-3; TRBD2 is a possible D gene (5 bases). In DNA form, the CDR3 reads TGTGCCAGCAGCACTAGTTCCGATACGCAGTATTTT. Protein: CASSTSSDTQYF.